This T cell receptor beta chain was recovered during a study of immune cell composition in non-small cell lung cancer (dated by TCRdb to 2016 to 2017). For the wider study: Histologic subtype was assigned using H&E plus p63, CK5, Napsin A and TTF-1 immunohistochemistry, mainly lung adenocarcinoma or squamous cell carcinoma. The subtype comparisons left out a few tumour specimens with TCR-beta data because those specimens were rare histological subtypes. Supplementary cohort #1 consisted of 9 to 11 lung adenocarcinoma cases with paired tumour/lung TCR-beta sequencing and with TIL populations generated to assess tumour reactivity. Using Adaptive Biotechnologies, the researchers ran TCR-beta sequencing on approximately 37 paired NSCLC tumour and non-adjacent lung specimens, along with some 24 tumour-only specimens.

Results the study describes overall, beyond this receptor: Tumour-associated clones >0.5% were found in nearly half of NSCLC cases, namely in approximately 30% of adenocarcinomas versus 75% of squamous carcinomas. Top 10 clone scores and productive clonality were significantly higher in lung squamous cell carcinoma than in lung adenocarcinoma tumours. No significant correlation was found between smoking pack-years and tumour TCR-beta clonality. Only around ten cases were included in the reactivity cohort, and sequence sharing between tumour-reactive clones and the dominant in vivo tumour-associated clones was not shown. In ten to eleven adenocarcinoma cases, a strong correlation was found between maximal tumour-associated clone frequency and TIL tumour reactivity, whereas no such correlation was found between overall clonality and TIL tumour reactivity.

Genomic DNA was isolated with the QIAamp DNA kit from frozen aliquots of single-cell suspensions that had not been sorted. The tumour samples consisted of surgically resected non-small cell lung cancer tissue. Tissues arrived within 2 hours after resection and were immediately processed into single-cell suspensions. Tissue was broken up mechanically, digested enzymatically with DNase I, collagenase I and hyaluronidase for roughly 28 minutes at 37 degrees C, and then filtered and RBC-lysed. Concerning this clone: Its binding antigen is unknown. No base quality information exists; no much larger clone differs at one position.

Between the V and J ends, shortened by 2 bases and 5 bases respectively, the junction contains 10 bases. CDR1 and CDR2 (MDHEN, SYDVKM) derive from the germline V gene. Counted from cysteine to phenylalanine, this CDR3 has 15 amino acids. The read is trimmed to its CDR3 DNA, 45 bases read in frame from base 1. A two-step multiplex PCR amplified TCR-beta CDR3 regions from genomic DNA, and the second step of the PCR added Illumina-compatible adaptors. TCR-beta immunosequencing was carried out on an Illumina platform through the commercial immunoSEQ service. The authors' analysis ran thus. Repertoires were summarised by productive clonality and by Top 10 Clones, defined as the percentage of T-cell templates derived from the ten most frequent sequences. Values for productive clonality spanned 0 to 1, where a value of 1 indicated a monoclonal population. Tumour-associated clones, identified using log10 scatter plots, were defined as sequences that made up at least 0.1% of tumour T-cell templates and were not found in the matched non-adjacent lung. Two-group comparisons used Student's t-tests, stages used ANOVA, and relationships used linear regression, analysed in GraphPad Prism7 and R. TCRdb carries this immuneACCESS record with in-frame sequences only. Its versions omit some clonotypes, under half of them owing to an unresolved V gene in the studies checked, with the rest unexplained. The V and J calls and the clone size are those of that table, but D and trimming were determined from the DNA. Recorded for this sample are about 3,100 clones; around 79% of them occurred a single time. Of the sample, around 7% is held by the ten largest clones.

The sequencing sample was made of lung tumor tissue. This clonotype was obtained from a human donor with non-small cell lung cancer. The rearrangement joined TRBV28 to TRBJ1-6; a weak D assignment points to TRBD1 (5 bases agree). The nucleotides read TGTGCCAGCAGTTTACCCGACAGCCATAATTCACCCCTCCACTTT. The translation is CASSLPDSHNSPLHF.